This TCR beta chain was sequenced during a study of early T cells in non-severe SARS-CoV-2 infection. Only a few counts were recorded for this clonotype. V was pared by 0 bases and J by 6 bases, with 2 bases between. The germline CDR1 and CDR2 sequences are GTSNPN and SVGIG (reference sequence). The CDR3 spans 11 residues. TCRdb re-derived calls from the 5' RACE reads in MiXCR, one entry per CDR3 protein. The profile shows roughly 46,000 distinct CDR3 sequences, about 5.2% of them singletons. The sequencing here drew on whole blood, taken at baseline. V usage is TRBV30 and J usage is TRBJ1-4; D ambiguous. The clonotype comes from an adult who was a healthcare worker with PCR-confirmed SARS-CoV-2 infection or an uninfected control (not recorded which). CDR3 in DNA: TGTGCCTGGAGTGTCCATGAAAAACTGTTTTTT. Its protein is CAWSVHEKLFF.